Shown below are 15 T cell receptor beta chains from a single sample sequenced in a study of a mutant IDH1 vaccine in newly diagnosed glioma. Produced via immunoSEQ multiplex PCR; TCRdb's table is partial and in-frame only. The data show approximately 54,000 clones, roughly 80% seen once. Indicated time point: baseline, week 1 (first vaccination visit). Treatment given: pre-vaccination baseline after standard-of-care therapy. The specimen was PBMCs, collected from a glioma patient treated with radiotherapy, temozolomide or both. The receptor source for this set is a young man with glioma.

The chain carries TRBV20-1 and TRBJ2-5, with unresolved D. Trimming left V 4 bases short and J 2 bases short, with 5 bases between. Germline V CDR1 and CDR2: DFQATT, SNEGSKA (reference sequence). This CDR3 is 11 amino acids long. CDR3: CSAMGQETQYF. CDR3 sequence (DNA): TGCAGTGCTATGGGGCAAGAGACCCAGTACTTC.

The chain joins TRBV15 to TRBJ1-5; TRBD1 aligns across 8 bases. The CDR3 length is 15 residues. Germline V gives CDR1 LNHNV, CDR2 YYDKDF (reference sequence). V was pared by 1 base and J by 6 bases, with 5 bases of the junction left unmatched. The CDR3 region is CATSRVKQGGQPQHF. DNA for the CDR3: TGTGCCACCAGCAGAGTAAAACAGGGGGGTCAGCCCCAGCATTTT.

This chain connects TRBV6-5 to TRBJ2-1; 9 bases are shared with TRBD1. Germline assignment: CDR1 MNHEY and CDR2 SVGAGI. V shed 6 bases, J shed 3 bases, and the junction held 3 bases outside the gene matches. This CDR3 has 14 residues. The CDR3 is CASRGTGSYNEQFF. The CDR3 coding sequence is TGTGCCAGCAGGGGGACAGGGAGCTACAATGAGCAGTTCTTC.

The V gene is TRBV6-5, the J gene TRBJ1-4; no reliable D call. Germline V gives CDR1 MNHEY, CDR2 SVGAGI. CDR3 length: 15 residues. Trimming removed 9 bases at V and 0 bases at J, with 14 bases between. The CDR3 DNA reads as TGTGCCAGTAACCCCGTCCGGCCAACTAATGAAAAACTGTTTTTT. Its translation: CASNPVRPTNEKLFF.

The V gene is TRBV7-2, the J gene TRBJ2-2; 10 nucleotides match TRBD2. V was pared by 5 bases and J by 6 bases, with 12 bases of the junction left unmatched. The germline gives CDR1 SGHTA, CDR2 FQGNSA. The CDR3 has 17 amino acids. The CDR3 sequence is CASSPLTSGNFAGELFF. The CDR3, as DNA: TGTGCCAGCAGCCCCCTTACTAGCGGGAATTTCGCCGGGGAGCTGTTTTTT.

The genes are TRBV30 and TRBJ1-2; weak D call: TRBD1 (5 bases). CDR1 and CDR2 (germline): GTSNPN, SVGIG (reference sequence). The CDR3 contains 13 residues. Trimming stripped 4 bases from V and 8 bases from J, with 17 bases between. CDR3 DNA: TGTGCCTGGACCTCTGACAGCGTCGGGGGCTACACCTTC. This encodes CAWTSDSVGGYTF.

The V and J genes are TRBV5-1 and TRBJ1-1; D not certain. The CDR3 consists of 14 residues. V lost 2 bases, J lost 1 base, and 9 bases lay in between. Germline loops: CDR1 SGHRS, CDR2 YFSETQ. CDR3 in DNA: TGCGCCAGCAGCTTATCCGGAACGAACACTGAAGCTTTCTTT. It codes for CASSLSGTNTEAFF. Based on the CDR3 plus reference TRBV5-1 and TRBJ1-1, the full variable domain is KAGVTQTPRYLIKTRGQQVTLSCSPISGHRSVSWYQQTPGQGLQFLFEYFSETQRNKGNFPGRFSGRQFSNSRSEMNVSTLELGDSALYLCASSLSGTNTEAFFGQGTRLTVV.

The CDR3 DNA reads TGTGCCAGCAGCCCGGCTAGCGGGGATTCCTACGAGCAGTACTTC. It is translated as CASSPASGDSYEQYF. V and J are TRBV4-2 and TRBJ2-7; 9 nucleotides agree with TRBD2. Germline values: CDR1 LGHNA, CDR2 YNFKEQ. CDR3 size: 15 residues. V shed 4 bases and J 1 base; nucleotides not matched to a gene: 5.

The chain has TRBV5-1 and TRBJ1-2, with no clear D. The CDR3 loop spans 14 amino acids. Trimming pared 0 bases from V and 4 bases from J, leaving 10 bases between. The germline V gene encodes CDR1 SGHRS and CDR2 YFSETQ. CDR3 amino acids: CASSLAGVVYGYTF. The CDR3 DNA is TGCGCCAGCAGCTTGGCGGGTGTGGTCTATGGCTACACCTTC.

This chain uses TRBV2 with TRBJ2-7, with 8 bases identical to TRBD1. V shed 8 bases and J 0 bases; nucleotides not matched to a gene: 12. The CDR3 length is 16 residues. Germline values: CDR1 SNHLY, CDR2 FYNNEI. This CDR3 reads CASCFSGTGSSYEQYF. The DNA of the CDR3 is TGTGCCAGCTGCTTTTCTGGGACAGGAAGCTCCTACGAGCAGTACTTC.

The CDR3 DNA reads as TGTGCCTGGAGGGCCGGGCACACAACTAATGAAAAACTGTTTTTT. Its protein product is CAWRAGHTTNEKLFF. V gene TRBV30 combines with J gene TRBJ1-4; D is uncertain. The ends were cut back, 3 bases at V and 0 bases at J, with 11 bases in the middle. Germline V lookup: CDR1 GTSNPN, CDR2 SVGIG (reference sequence). CDR3 length equals 15 residues.

J is TRBJ1-2 and V is TRBV10-3, with 9 nucleotides matching TRBD1. Germline V CDR1 and CDR2: ENHRY, SYGVKD. The CDR3 extends over 15 amino acids. The ends lost 0 bases at V and 6 bases at J; junction bases unmatched: 5. The DNA for the CDR3 is TGTGCCATCAGTGAGTCCCCCGGGACAGGGCATGGCTACACCTTC. This codes for CAISESPGTGHGYTF.

The chain links TRBV27 to TRBJ2-3; a possible D gene is TRBD2 (5 bases). CDR1 and CDR2 from the germline V gene are MNHEY and SMNVEV (reference sequence). The V end was cut by 5 bases, the J end by 5 bases, with 17 bases between. This CDR3 contains 15 residues. The CDR3 protein is CASSGVGATLDTQYF. CDR3 coding DNA: TGTGCCAGCAGTGGAGTGGGAGCCACATTAGATACGCAGTATTTT.

This clone was detected only once. This chain joins TRBV27 and TRBJ1-6; possibly TRBD1 for D (5 bases). The CDR3 covers 16 residues. V dropped 6 bases and J dropped 7 bases, with 19 bases sitting between them. CDR1 MNHEY and CDR2 SMNVEV come from the germline V gene (reference sequence). The CDR3 nucleotides are TGTGCCAGCAGCAATATTAGGACAAGGGCAAATTCACCCCTCCACTTT. Amino acids: CASSNIRTRANSPLHF.

This chain's CDR3 is CASSLAHGRLTF. The CDR3 nucleotides read TGTGCCAGCAGCTTAGCCCACGGCCGACTCACCTTC. The chain has TRBV7-2 and TRBJ1-2, with D hard to call. Germline assignment: CDR1 SGHTA and CDR2 FQGNSA. Trimming left V 0 bases short and J 13 bases short, with 12 bases between. CDR3 length: 12 residues.